This TCR beta chain was found in a study of blood T cell repertoires in COVID-19. Between the trimmed V and J ends, which lost 0 bases and 4 bases, there was a span of 16 bases. Germline CDR1 is LGHDT and CDR2 is YNNKEL (reference sequence). The CDR3 extends over 16 amino acids. In the original analysis: From reference gene primer amplification, estimates of nucleated cell counts were derived. Generated by immunoSEQ multiplex PCR, the TCRdb table keeps only in-frame clones and is missing some. The V and J calls and clone size are taken from that table; D and trimming were inferred from the DNA. The repertoire holds 35,000 to 50,000 clones, about 86% seen once, with over 5% in the top ten.

Sample: peripheral blood. The sequence came from a woman aged 80 or older with acute or convalescent COVID-19. J is TRBJ2-7 and V is TRBV3-1 (or the pseudogene TRBV3-2); TRBD1 is a possible D gene (6 bases). The CDR3 region has the DNA TGTGCCAGCAGCCAAGAATGGGGGCGCTTAAATTACGAGCAGTACTTC. Translated: CASSQEWGRLNYEQYF.